This TCR beta chain derives from a study of spatial heterogeneity in lung cancer. Study context: Beta-chain sequences were consistently detected more often than alpha-chain sequences.

Whole-study results and caveats: Circulating ubiquitous expanded tumor TCRs were observed more frequently at resection than at follow-up.

By frequency in the sample, this clonotype is medium-sized. Its antigen remains unidentified. With V trimmed by 4 bases and J by 7 bases, 7 bases remained unmatched. CDR3 length: 14 residues. Germline V lookup: CDR1 SEHNR, CDR2 FQNEAQ (reference sequence). Individually, TCR cDNA molecules were each labelled with a unique molecular identifier. Via MiXCR, TCRdb re-called the 5' RACE reads, giving one row per CDR3 protein. The data contain approximately 5,000 distinct CDR3 sequences, 28% of them singletons. Time point described: sample taken at primary tumor resection. Researchers sequenced whole RNA taken from tumor, nontumor lung or frozen PBMC without sorting. Patients with untreated early-stage non-small cell lung cancer, numbering 55 to 80, were the donors.

Source: PBMCs, taken at surgery. The chain links TRBV7-9 to TRBJ2-3; 8 bases agree with TRBD1. The TCR comes from a male donor with early-stage non-small cell lung cancer. CDR3 protein: CASSWQGARNTQYF. The CDR3 DNA is TGTGCCAGCAGCTGGCAGGGGGCTAGGAATACGCAGTATTTT.